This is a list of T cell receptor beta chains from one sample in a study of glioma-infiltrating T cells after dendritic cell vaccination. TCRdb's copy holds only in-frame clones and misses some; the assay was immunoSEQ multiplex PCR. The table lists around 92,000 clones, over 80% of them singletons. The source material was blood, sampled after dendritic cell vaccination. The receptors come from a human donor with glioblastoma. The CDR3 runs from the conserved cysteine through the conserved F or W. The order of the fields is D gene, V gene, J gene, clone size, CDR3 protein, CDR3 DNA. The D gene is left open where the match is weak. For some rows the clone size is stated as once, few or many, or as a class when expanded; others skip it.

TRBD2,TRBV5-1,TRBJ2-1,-,CASSLVSGGSHNEQFF,TGCGCCAGCAGCTTGGTATCGGGAGGGTCGCACAATGAGCAGTTCTTC
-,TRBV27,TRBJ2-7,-,CASGPRNYEQYF,TGTGCCAGCGGGCCCAGAAACTACGAGCAGTACTTC
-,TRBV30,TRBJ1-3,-,CAWSIAQVGGNTIYF,TGTGCCTGGAGTATCGCCCAGGTGGGCGGAAACACCATATATTTT
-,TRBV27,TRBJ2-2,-,CASSFEGKRLHTGELFF,TGTGCCAGCAGTTTCGAGGGTAAGAGGCTCCACACCGGGGAGCTGTTTTTT
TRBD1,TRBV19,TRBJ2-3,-,CASSTPRDREDTQYF,TGTGCCAGTAGCACCCCCCGGGACAGGGAAGATACGCAGTATTTT
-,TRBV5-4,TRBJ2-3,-,CASSFGAATDTQYF,TGTGCCAGCAGCTTTGGGGCGGCCACAGATACGCAGTATTTT
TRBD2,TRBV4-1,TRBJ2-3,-,CASSQEPSGGATDTQYF,TGCGCCAGCAGCCAAGAGCCTAGCGGGGGGGCGACAGATACGCAGTATTTT
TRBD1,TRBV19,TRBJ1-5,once,CASSLRTGVGNQPQHF,TGTGCCAGTAGTCTACGGACAGGAGTTGGCAATCAGCCCCAGCATTTT
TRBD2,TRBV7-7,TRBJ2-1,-,CASSRKPGLASAEQFF,TGTGCTAGCAGCCGAAAGCCGGGACTAGCATCGGCTGAGCAGTTCTTC
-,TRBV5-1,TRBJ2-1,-,CASRGSGTNEQFF,TGCGCCAGCAGGGGATCGGGAACCAATGAGCAGTTCTTC
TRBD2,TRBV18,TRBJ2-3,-,CASSQGLEDADTQYF,TGTGCCAGCTCACAGGGACTAGAGGATGCAGATACGCAGTATTTT
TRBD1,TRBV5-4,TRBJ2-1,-,CASSSGTGRNEQFF,TGTGCCAGCAGCTCCGGGACAGGGAGGAATGAGCAGTTCTTC
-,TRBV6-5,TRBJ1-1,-,CASSQTAREWAFF,TGTGCCAGCAGCCAAACCGCCCGGGAATGGGCTTTCTTT
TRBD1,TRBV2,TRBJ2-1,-,CASKVLGQEYNEQFF,TGTGCCAGCAAGGTATTGGGACAGGAGTACAATGAGCAGTTCTTC
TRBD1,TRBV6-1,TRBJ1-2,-,CATIKLQGADYGYTF,TGTGCCACCATCAAATTACAGGGGGCGGACTATGGCTACACCTTC
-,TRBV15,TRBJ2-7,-,CATSRGMGGRTYEQYF,TGTGCCACCAGCAGAGGGATGGGGGGGCGCACCTACGAGCAGTACTTC
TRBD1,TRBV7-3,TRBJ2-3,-,CASSSDRNTDTQYF,TGTGCCAGCAGCTCGGACAGGAACACAGATACGCAGTATTTT
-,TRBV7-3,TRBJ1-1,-,CASSFSGNTEAFF,TGTGCCAGCAGCTTCTCAGGGAACACTGAAGCTTTCTTT
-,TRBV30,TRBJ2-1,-,CAWSVGLALGGNEQFF,TGTGCCTGGAGTGTAGGTTTAGCGTTAGGAGGGAATGAGCAGTTCTTC
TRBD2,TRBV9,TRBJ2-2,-,CASSVGASGGTGELFF,TGTGCCAGCAGCGTAGGGGCCAGCGGGGGCACCGGGGAGCTGTTTTTT
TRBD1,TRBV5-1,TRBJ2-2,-,CASSWAGGPSTGELFF,TGCGCCAGCAGCTGGGCAGGGGGTCCGAGCACCGGGGAGCTGTTTTTT
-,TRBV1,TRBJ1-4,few,CTSSQDQGGEKLFF,TGCACCAGCAGCCAAGATCAGGGTGGAGAAAAACTGTTTTTT
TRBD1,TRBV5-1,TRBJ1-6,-,CASSLKTGLNSPLHF,TGCGCCAGCAGCTTGAAGACAGGGCTGAATTCACCCCTCCACTTT
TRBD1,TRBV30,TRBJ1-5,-,CAWSKGQGENQPQHF,TGTGCCTGGAGTAAGGGACAGGGGGAGAATCAGCCCCAGCATTTT
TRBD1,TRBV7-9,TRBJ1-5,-,CASSLSTGGNQPQHF,TGTGCCAGCAGCTTAAGTACAGGGGGGAATCAGCCCCAGCATTTT
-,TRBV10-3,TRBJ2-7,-,CAISVYRTGDEQYF,TGTGCCATCAGTGTGTACCGAACAGGTGACGAGCAGTACTTC
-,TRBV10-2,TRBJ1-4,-,CASSESGGASGKLFF,TGCGCCAGCAGTGAGTCCGGGGGGGCGTCGGGAAAACTGTTTTTT
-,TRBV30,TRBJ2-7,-,CAYEDTVISYEQYF,TGTGCCTACGAGGACACCGTGATTTCCTACGAGCAGTACTTC
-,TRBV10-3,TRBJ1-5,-,CAISEPTGTGSQPQHF,TGTGCCATCAGTGAGCCGACCGGGACCGGGAGTCAGCCCCAGCATTTT
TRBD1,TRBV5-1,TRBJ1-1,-,CASSSLDRGNTEAFF,TGCGCCAGCAGCTCCCTTGACAGGGGGAACACTGAAGCTTTCTTT
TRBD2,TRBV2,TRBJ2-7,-,CASTAGGASEQYF,TGTGCCAGCACCGCGGGGGGCGCATCCGAGCAGTACTTC
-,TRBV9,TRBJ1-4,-,CASSLGAGTTNEKLFF,TGTGCCAGCAGCCTTGGTGCGGGTACAACTAATGAAAAACTGTTTTTT
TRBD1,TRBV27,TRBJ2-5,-,CASNPHGPGGLGTQYF,TGTGCCAGCAATCCTCATGGGCCAGGGGGCTTAGGGACCCAGTACTTC
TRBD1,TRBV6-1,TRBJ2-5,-,CASSVAADRGETQYF,TGTGCCAGCAGTGTAGCCGCAGACAGGGGAGAGACCCAGTACTTC
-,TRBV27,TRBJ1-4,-,CASSLAGEGEKLFF,TGTGCCAGCAGTTTGGCAGGGGAAGGTGAAAAACTGTTTTTT
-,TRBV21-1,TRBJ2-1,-,CASSKGSGGAAEQFF,TGTGCCAGCAGCAAAGGCAGCGGGGGGGCTGCGGAGCAGTTCTTC
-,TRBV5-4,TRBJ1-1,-,CASSFMSAEAFF,TGTGCCAGCAGCTTCATGTCGGCTGAAGCTTTCTTT
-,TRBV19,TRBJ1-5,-,CASSISGLENQPQHF,TGTGCCAGTAGTATCTCCGGACTAGAGAATCAGCCCCAGCATTTT
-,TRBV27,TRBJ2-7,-,CASSPLAGFSYEQYF,TGTGCCAGCAGTCCCCTTGCGGGTTTCTCCTACGAGCAGTACTTC
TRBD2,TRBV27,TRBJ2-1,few,CASSLWLAGGTGEQFF,TGTGCCAGCAGTTTATGGCTAGCGGGGGGGACCGGTGAGCAGTTCTTC
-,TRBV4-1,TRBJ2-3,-,CASRLPGDPDTQYF,TGCGCCAGCAGGCTGCCCGGGGATCCCGATACGCAGTATTTT
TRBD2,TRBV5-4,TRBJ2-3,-,CASSPSGGARSTDTQYF,TGTGCCAGCAGCCCGAGCGGGGGAGCGCGAAGCACAGATACGCAGTATTTT
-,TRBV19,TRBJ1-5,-,CASSLEKFFNQPQHF,TGTGCCAGTAGTCTCGAGAAGTTTTTCAATCAGCCCCAGCATTTT
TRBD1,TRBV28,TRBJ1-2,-,CASTKGLVFGTGDYTF,TGTGCCAGCACCAAAGGGTTGGTTTTTGGGACAGGGGACTACACCTTC
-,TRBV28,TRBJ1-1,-,CASSSWTDTEAFF,TGTGCCAGCAGTTCCTGGACAGACACTGAAGCTTTCTTT
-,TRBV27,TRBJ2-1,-,CASSLRGTTYGYNEQFF,TGTGCCAGCAGTTTAAGGGGAACTACGTACGGGTACAATGAGCAGTTCTTC
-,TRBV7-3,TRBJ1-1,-,CASSLVGADTEAFF,TGTGCCAGCAGCTTAGTGGGGGCAGACACTGAAGCTTTCTTT
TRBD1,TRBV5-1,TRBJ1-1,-,CASSPGQGNTEAFF,TGCGCCAGCAGCCCTGGACAGGGTAACACTGAAGCTTTCTTT
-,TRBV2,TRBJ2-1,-,CASSDRFYNEQFF,TGTGCCAGCAGCGACAGGTTCTACAATGAGCAGTTCTTC